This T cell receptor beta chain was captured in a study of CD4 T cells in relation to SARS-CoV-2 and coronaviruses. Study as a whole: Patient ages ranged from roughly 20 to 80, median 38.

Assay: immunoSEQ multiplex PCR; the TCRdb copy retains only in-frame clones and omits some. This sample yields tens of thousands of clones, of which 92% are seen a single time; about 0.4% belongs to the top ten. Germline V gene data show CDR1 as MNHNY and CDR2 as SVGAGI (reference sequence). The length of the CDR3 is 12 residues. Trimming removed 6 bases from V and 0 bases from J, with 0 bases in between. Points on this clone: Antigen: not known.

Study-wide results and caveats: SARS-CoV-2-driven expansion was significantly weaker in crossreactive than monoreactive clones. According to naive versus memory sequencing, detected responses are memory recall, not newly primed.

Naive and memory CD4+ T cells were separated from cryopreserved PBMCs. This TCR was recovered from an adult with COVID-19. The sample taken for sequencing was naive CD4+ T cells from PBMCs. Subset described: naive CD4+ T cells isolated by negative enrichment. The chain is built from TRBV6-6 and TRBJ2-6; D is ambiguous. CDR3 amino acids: CASSSGANVLTF. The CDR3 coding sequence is TGTGCCAGCAGCTCTGGGGCCAACGTCCTGACTTTC.